Below, 18 T cell receptor beta chains from the same sample are listed, as sequenced in a study of OX40 agonist ivuxolimab in advanced cancers. Profiling relied on immunoSEQ multiplex PCR, and the TCRdb table lists in-frame clones only, not all of them. Among about 74,000 clones, around 84% were seen once, and the ten largest hold around 1.5%. This sample comprised CD4+ or CD8+ T cells sorted from blood, obtained in a trial of the OX40 agonist ivuxolimab. The receptors originated from an adult with an advanced solid tumor such as melanoma, head and neck, liver or kidney cancer.

This chain connects TRBV28 to TRBJ2-7, with no clear D. Germline lookup yields CDR1 MDHEN and CDR2 SYDVKM. Trimming removed 5 bases from V and 0 bases from J, with 14 bases in between. The CDR3 length is 15 residues. The CDR3 nucleotides read TGTGCCAGCAGTCCCCTGCCAGCCGTCTCCTACGAGCAGTACTTC. It codes for CASSPLPAVSYEQYF.

This clone was seen a handful of times. The chain uses TRBV12-5 and TRBJ1-3; D ambiguous. This CDR3 contains 16 residues. Germline CDR1 and CDR2: LGHNT and FRNRAP. V was shortened by 1 base and J by 0 bases, with 10 bases between the two germline ends. The CDR3 DNA reads TGTGCTAGTGGTTTGGGGATCAGCTTCTCTGGAAACACCATATATTTT. Translation gives CASGLGISFSGNTIYF.

DNA of the CDR3: TGTGCCAGCAGTCACCGAAGACAGGGGCGAGCCGGAGTCTACGAGCAGTACTTC. Its translation: CASSHRRQGRAGVYEQYF. This chain connects TRBV27 to TRBJ2-7; 8 positions agree with TRBD1. V was clipped by 5 bases and J by 3 bases; unmatched bases: 18. Germline V gene data show CDR1 as MNHEY and CDR2 as SMNVEV (reference sequence). The CDR3 spans 18 residues.

The rearrangement uses TRBV25-1 and TRBJ2-5, with 9 bases fitting TRBD2. Germline loops: CDR1 MGHDK, CDR2 SYGVNS. V trimming: 8 bases; J trimming: 4 bases; junction bases outside the gene matches: 2. The CDR3 length is 12 residues. This CDR3 reads CASVAGVETQYF. The CDR3 nucleotides are TGTGCCAGCGTAGCGGGAGTAGAGACCCAGTACTTC. Using reference TRBV25-1 and TRBJ2-5 for the parts outside the CDR3, the full variable domain is EADIYQTPRYLVIGTGKKITLECSQTMGHDKMYWYQQDPGMELHLIHYSYGVNSTEKGDLSSESTVSRIRTEHFPLTLESARPSHTSQYLCASVAGVETQYFGPGTRLLVL.

The rearrangement links TRBV2 to TRBJ2-3; D not certain. Deletions cut 7 bases from V and 2 bases from J, with 13 bases between. Germline V CDR1 and CDR2: SNHLY, FYNNEI. This CDR3 region has 14 residues. The DNA for the CDR3 is TGTGCCAGCACCCTATATTTAAACACAGATACGCAGTATTTT. Translation: CASTLYLNTDTQYF.

CDR3 amino acids: CASSLAQGYFPGELFF. CDR3 nucleotide sequence: TGTGCCAGCAGCTTGGCACAGGGTTATTTTCCCGGGGAGCTGTTTTTT. The rearrangement uses TRBV5-4 and TRBJ2-2, with D maybe TRBD1 (6 bases). Germline values: CDR1 SGHNT, CDR2 YYREEE (reference sequence). This CDR3 is built from 16 residues. Trimming stripped 0 bases from V and 6 bases from J, with 15 bases between.

V gene TRBV4-2 combines with J gene TRBJ1-2, with D tentatively TRBD1 (5 bases). The V gene's germline CDR1 is LGHNA and CDR2 YNFKEQ. CDR3 length equals 14 residues. Between the trimmed V and J ends, which lost 0 bases and 3 bases, there was a span of 8 bases. CDR3 amino acids: CASSQDGGDYGYTF. DNA of the CDR3: TGTGCCAGCAGCCAAGATGGGGGAGACTATGGCTACACCTTC.

CDR3 nucleotide sequence: TGCGCCAGCAGCCTTTTACAGTGGGGTCATGAGCAGTTCTTC. Protein: CASSLLQWGHEQFF. The chain is built from TRBV5-1 and TRBJ2-1; unclear D gene. With 4 bases removed from V and 8 bases from J, the gap between germline ends came to 16 bases. Germline V gene data show CDR1 as SGHRS and CDR2 as YFSETQ. CDR3 size: 14 residues.

The chain recombines TRBV28 with TRBJ1-2, with a possible D match to TRBD1 (5 bases). CDR1 and CDR2 from the germline V gene are MDHEN and SYDVKM. This CDR3 has 11 residues. Trimming removed 6 bases from V and 8 bases from J, with 10 bases in between. CDR3 sequence: CASRSGSGYTF. CDR3 DNA sequence: TGTGCCAGCAGATCAGGGTCCGGCTACACCTTC.

The rearrangement uses TRBV5-1 and TRBJ2-5; 7 bases map to TRBD1. With 0 bases clipped from V and 4 bases from J, the junction kept 0 bases outside the gene matches. The length of the CDR3 is 13 residues. CDR1 is SGHRS and CDR2 is YFSETQ in the germline V gene. In nucleotides, the CDR3 is TGCGCCAGCAGCTTGGACAGGGGAGAGACCCAGTACTTC. Protein sequence: CASSLDRGETQYF.

This clone appeared once. This chain uses TRBV7-6 with TRBJ2-7; 10 nucleotides match TRBD2. J lost 4 bases, V lost 1 base, and 13 bases had no gene match. CDR1 is SGHVS, CDR2 FNYEAQ, per germline. The CDR3 loop spans 18 amino acids. CDR3 bases: TGTGCCAGCAGCTTAGTTGGGTCCCTAGCGGGAGAATCGTACGAGCAGTACTTC. Its translation is CASSLVGSLAGESYEQYF. Full variable domain (outside the CDR3, taken from reference TRBV7-6 and TRBJ2-7): GAGVSQSPRYKVTKRGQDVALRCDPISGHVSLYWYRQALGQGPEFLTYFNYEAQQDKSGLPNDRFSAERPEGSISTLTIQRTEQRDSAMYRCASSLVGSLAGESYEQYFGPGTRLTVT.

This chain joins TRBV4-1 and TRBJ2-3, with TRBD1 matching over 7 bases. The CDR3 has 19 residues. V was pared by 0 bases and J by 5 bases, with 17 bases of the junction left unmatched. The germline gives CDR1 MGHRA, CDR2 YSYEKL. The CDR3 DNA is TGCGCCAGCAGCCAAGAGCCGTCGACAGGGTCTGGAGAGAGAGATACGCAGTATTTT. Translated: CASSQEPSTGSGERDTQYF.

CDR3 residues: CASSPRNQPQHF. In DNA, the CDR3 is TGTGCCAGCAGTCCCCGGAATCAGCCCCAGCATTTT. This sequence joins TRBV27 and TRBJ1-5, with D hard to call. Germline V gives CDR1 MNHEY, CDR2 SMNVEV (reference sequence). Deletions cut 5 bases from V and 4 bases from J, with 6 bases between. The CDR3 consists of 12 residues.

This chain uses TRBV11-2 with TRBJ1-5; D is possibly TRBD1 (6 bases). Per the germline V gene, CDR1 is SGHAT and CDR2 is FQNNGV. Trimming removed 5 bases at V and 6 bases at J, with 20 bases between. There are 16 residues in the CDR3. Here the CDR3 DNA reads TGTGCCAGCAGCGCCCAGCGGGGGGCCAGCGTTCAGCCCCAGCATTTT. This codes for CASSAQRGASVQPQHF.

The chain has TRBV27 and TRBJ2-3, with 13 bases identical to TRBD2. This CDR3 has 14 amino acids. V dropped 8 bases and J dropped 2; count of bases not matched to a gene: 1. The germline V gene encodes CDR1 MNHEY and CDR2 SMNVEV (reference sequence). The CDR3 DNA is TGTGCCAGCGGACTAGCGGGGGTCACAGATACGCAGTATTTT. Its protein product is CASGLAGVTDTQYF.

This chain joins TRBV10-3 and TRBJ2-3, with 9 positions matching TRBD1. This CDR3 spans 14 amino acids. The junction had 9 bases not matched to a gene; V was cut back by 10 bases and J by 4 bases. Per the germline V gene, CDR1 is ENHRY and CDR2 is SYGVKD. The CDR3 DNA is TGTGCCACCAAAAGGGACAGGGAGGCAGATACGCAGTATTTT. Protein sequence: CATKRDREADTQYF.

This chain joins TRBV27 and TRBJ2-1; D remains unclear. This CDR3 comprises 13 residues. Trimming removed 6 bases at V and 0 bases at J, with 6 bases between. CDR1 and CDR2 (germline): MNHEY, SMNVEV (reference sequence). CDR3 nucleotides: TGTGCCAGCAGACCTAGCTCCTACAATGAGCAGTTCTTC. Amino acid sequence: CASRPSSYNEQFF.

This chain links TRBV5-1 with TRBJ2-5; TRBD1 agrees at 11 bases. This CDR3 comprises 13 residues. J lost 1 base, V lost 9 bases, and 2 bases had no gene match. Germline CDR1 and CDR2: SGHRS and YFSETQ. The CDR3 DNA is TGCGCCACCGGGACAGGGGGCCAAGAGACCCAGTACTTC. It translates to CATGTGGQETQYF.